This TCR beta chain is from a study of identical twins. Trimming removed 2 bases from V and 6 bases from J; junction bases left unmatched: 5. The CDR3 extends over 15 amino acids. Germline V gene sequence: CDR1 SGHAT, CDR2 FQNNGV. TCRdb reprocessed the 5' RACE reads via MiXCR and lists one record per CDR3 protein. This table has roughly 1.6 million distinct CDR3 sequences, under 35% appearing once. The sequence was obtained from a newborn girl in good health. Specimen: cord blood. The V gene is TRBV11-2, the J gene TRBJ2-1; 9 positions agree with TRBD2. The CDR3, as DNA: TGTGCCAGCAGCTTAAAGCGGGAGGTTCTCAATGAGCAGTTCTTC. Amino acid sequence: CASSLKREVLNEQFF.